Presented here are 3 T cell receptor beta chains from one specimen sequenced in a study of vaccination and CD4 T cells after COVID-19. The Oncomine TCR Beta short-read assay generated sequence data from the DNA of cultured CD4+ T cells. TCRdb analysed the PCR reads with MiXCR anew, one entry per CDR3 protein. The data show some 8,200 distinct CDR3 sequences, roughly 40% seen once. Treatment of the sample: roughly 10-day PBMC culture with coronavirus spike peptide pools or control peptides (ViraFEST assay). The unexposed donor gave CD4+ T cells before the COVID-19 pandemic (2011-2018). No antigen has been assigned to these receptors. What was sequenced was CD4+ T cells from blood, cultured in vitro. Source of these receptors: a human donor in good health.

The genes are TRBV5-4 and TRBJ2-5; D remains ambiguous. V dropped 6 bases and J dropped 4 bases, with 10 bases sitting between them. The CDR3 has 12 amino acids. Germline lookup yields CDR1 SGHNT and CDR2 YYREEE (reference sequence). As DNA, the CDR3 is TGTGCCAGCACGTCCGGGCGAGAGACCCAGTACTTC. Its protein is CASTSGRETQYF.

The sample holds a few counts of this clonotype. The rearrangement uses TRBV11-2 and TRBJ2-5, with D perhaps TRBD2 (5 bases). Trimming shortened V by 7 bases and J by 5 bases, and 11 bases separated the two germline ends. CDR1 SGHAT and CDR2 FQNNGV come from the germline V gene. This CDR3 has 12 residues. The CDR3 sequence: CASMRRLETQYF. CDR3 nucleotides: TGTGCCAGCATGAGGAGGTTGGAGACCCAGTACTTC.

This clonotype was seen only a few times. The chain links TRBV6-5 to TRBJ2-3; 14 bases agree with TRBD2. Germline values: CDR1 MNHEY, CDR2 SVGAGI. The V and J ends lost 0 bases and 4 bases, in that order; junction bases with no gene match: 9. The CDR3 totals 19 residues. The CDR3 sequence: CASSYSWTSGRRIPDTQYF. CDR3 bases: TGTGCCAGCAGTTACTCTTGGACTAGCGGGAGGAGAATCCCAGATACGCAGTATTTT.